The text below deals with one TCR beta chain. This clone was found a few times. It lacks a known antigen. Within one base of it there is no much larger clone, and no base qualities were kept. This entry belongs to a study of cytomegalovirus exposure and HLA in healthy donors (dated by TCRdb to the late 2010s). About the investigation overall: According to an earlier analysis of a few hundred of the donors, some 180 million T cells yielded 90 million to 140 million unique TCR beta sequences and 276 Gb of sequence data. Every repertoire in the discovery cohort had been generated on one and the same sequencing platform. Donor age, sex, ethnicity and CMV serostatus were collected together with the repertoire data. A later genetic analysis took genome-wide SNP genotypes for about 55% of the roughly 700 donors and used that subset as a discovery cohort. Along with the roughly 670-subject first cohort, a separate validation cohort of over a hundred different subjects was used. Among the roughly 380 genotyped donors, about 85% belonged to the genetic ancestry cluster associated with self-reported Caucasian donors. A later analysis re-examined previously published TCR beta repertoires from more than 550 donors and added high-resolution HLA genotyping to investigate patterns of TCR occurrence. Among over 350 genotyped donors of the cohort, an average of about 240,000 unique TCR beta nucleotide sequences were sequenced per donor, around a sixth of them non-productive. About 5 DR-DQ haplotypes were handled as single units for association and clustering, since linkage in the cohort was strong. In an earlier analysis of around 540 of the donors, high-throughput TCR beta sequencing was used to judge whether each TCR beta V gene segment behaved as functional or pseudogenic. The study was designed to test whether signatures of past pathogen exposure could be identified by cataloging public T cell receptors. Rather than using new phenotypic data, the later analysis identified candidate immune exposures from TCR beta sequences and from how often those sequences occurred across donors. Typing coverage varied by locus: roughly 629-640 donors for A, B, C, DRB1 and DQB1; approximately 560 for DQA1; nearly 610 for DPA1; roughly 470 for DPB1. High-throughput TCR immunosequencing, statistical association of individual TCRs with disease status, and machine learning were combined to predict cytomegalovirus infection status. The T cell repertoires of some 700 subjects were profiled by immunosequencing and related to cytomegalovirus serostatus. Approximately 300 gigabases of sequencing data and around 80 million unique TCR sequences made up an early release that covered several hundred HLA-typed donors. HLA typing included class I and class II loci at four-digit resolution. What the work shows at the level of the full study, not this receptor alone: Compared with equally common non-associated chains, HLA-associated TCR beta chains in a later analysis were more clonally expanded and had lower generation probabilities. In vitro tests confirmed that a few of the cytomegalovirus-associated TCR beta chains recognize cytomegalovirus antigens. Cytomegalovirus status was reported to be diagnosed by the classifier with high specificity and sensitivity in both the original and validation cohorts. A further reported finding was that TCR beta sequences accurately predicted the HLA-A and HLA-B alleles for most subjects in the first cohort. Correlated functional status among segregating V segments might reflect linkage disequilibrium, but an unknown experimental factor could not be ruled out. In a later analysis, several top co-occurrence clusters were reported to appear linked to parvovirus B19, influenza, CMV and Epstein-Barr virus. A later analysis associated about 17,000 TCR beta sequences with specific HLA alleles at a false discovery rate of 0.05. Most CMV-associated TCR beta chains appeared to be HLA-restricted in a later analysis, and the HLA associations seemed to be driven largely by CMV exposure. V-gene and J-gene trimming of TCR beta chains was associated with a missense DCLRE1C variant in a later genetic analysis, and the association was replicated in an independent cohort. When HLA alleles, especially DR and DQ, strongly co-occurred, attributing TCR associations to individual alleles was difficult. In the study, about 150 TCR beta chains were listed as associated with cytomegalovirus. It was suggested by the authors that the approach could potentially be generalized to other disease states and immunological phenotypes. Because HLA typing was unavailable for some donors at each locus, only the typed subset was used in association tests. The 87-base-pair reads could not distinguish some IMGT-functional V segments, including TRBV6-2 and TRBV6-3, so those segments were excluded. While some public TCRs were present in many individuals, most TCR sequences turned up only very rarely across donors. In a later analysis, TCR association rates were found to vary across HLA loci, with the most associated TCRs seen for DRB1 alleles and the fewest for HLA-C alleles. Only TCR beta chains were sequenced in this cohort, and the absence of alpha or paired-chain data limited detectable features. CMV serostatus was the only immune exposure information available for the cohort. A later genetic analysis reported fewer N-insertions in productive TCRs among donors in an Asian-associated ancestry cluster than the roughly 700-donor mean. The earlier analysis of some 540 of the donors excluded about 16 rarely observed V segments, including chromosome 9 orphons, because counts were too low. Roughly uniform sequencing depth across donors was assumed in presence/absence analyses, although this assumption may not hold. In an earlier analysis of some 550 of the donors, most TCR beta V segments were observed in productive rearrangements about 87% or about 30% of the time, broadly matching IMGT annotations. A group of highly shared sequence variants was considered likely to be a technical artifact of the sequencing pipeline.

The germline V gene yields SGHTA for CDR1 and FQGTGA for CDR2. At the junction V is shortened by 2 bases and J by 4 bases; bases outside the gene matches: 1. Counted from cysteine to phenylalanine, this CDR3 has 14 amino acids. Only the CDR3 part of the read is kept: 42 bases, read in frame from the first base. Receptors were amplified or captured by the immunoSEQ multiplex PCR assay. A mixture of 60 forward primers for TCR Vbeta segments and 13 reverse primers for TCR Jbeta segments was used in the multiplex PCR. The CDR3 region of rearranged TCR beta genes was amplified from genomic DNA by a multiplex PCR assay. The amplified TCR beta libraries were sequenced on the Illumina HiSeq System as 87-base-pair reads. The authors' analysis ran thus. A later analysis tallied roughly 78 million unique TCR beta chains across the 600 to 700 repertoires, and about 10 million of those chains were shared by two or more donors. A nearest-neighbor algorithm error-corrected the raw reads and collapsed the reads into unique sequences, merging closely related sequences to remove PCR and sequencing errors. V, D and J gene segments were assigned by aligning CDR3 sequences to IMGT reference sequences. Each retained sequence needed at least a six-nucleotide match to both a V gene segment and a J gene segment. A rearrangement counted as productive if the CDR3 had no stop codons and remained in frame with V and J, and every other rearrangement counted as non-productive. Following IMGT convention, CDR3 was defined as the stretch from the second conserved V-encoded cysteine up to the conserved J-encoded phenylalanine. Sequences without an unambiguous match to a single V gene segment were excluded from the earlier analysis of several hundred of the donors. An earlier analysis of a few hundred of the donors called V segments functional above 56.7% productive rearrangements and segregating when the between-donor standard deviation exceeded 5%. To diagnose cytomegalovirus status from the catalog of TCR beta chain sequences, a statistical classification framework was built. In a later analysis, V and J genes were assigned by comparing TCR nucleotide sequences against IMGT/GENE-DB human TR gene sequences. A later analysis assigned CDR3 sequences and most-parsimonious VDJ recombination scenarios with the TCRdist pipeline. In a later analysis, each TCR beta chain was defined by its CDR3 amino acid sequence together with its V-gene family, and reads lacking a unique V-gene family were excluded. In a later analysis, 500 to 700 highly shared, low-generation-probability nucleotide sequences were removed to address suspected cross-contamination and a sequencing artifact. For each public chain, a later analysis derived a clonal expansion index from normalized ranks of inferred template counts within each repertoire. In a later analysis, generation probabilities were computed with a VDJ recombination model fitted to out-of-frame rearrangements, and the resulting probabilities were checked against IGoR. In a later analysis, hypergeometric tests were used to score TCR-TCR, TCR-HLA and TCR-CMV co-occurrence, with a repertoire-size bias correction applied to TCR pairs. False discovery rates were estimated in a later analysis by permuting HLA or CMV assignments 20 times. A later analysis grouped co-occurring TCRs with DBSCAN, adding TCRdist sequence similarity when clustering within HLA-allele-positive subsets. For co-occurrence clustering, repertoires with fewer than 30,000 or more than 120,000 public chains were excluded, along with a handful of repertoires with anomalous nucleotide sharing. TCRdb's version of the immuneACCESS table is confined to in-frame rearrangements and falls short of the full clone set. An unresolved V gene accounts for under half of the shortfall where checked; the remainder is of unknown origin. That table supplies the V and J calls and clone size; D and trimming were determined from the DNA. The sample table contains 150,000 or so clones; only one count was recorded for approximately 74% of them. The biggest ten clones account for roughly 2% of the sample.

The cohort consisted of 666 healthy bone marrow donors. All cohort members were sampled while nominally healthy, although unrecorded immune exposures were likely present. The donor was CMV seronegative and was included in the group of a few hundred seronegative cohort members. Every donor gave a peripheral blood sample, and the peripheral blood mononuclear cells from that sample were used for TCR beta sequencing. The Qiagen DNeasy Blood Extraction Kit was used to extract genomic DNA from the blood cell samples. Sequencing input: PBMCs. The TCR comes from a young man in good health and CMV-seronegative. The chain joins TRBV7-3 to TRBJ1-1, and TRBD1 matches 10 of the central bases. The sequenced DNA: TGTGCCAGCAGCTTAGGGGACAGGGGCACTGAAGCTTTCTTT. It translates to CASSLGDRGTEAFF.